This T cell receptor (beta chain) stems from a study of blood T cells in healthy people across ages (dated by TCRdb to 2013 to 2016). In terms of the full investigation: In model experiments, template switching captured roughly one uniquely barcoded TCR beta cDNA molecule for every two T cells. To track age-related changes in TCR beta repertoire diversity, the study relied on deep sequencing normalized with unique cDNA molecular identifiers. Donors were grouped into four age groups: young (average approximately 16 years), middle-aged (39), aged (roughly 67) and long-lived (just over 80). To avoid experimental bias, donors of different ages were distributed randomly across sequencing lanes. Using the same blood draw, the study looked at two additional independent replicas of 1 million unique cDNA reads for two donors, one aged 18 to 30 and the other aged 80 or older.

Systemically healthy Caucasian individuals from Russia, some 40 in total and aged roughly 6 to 95 years, were included as donors. Ten milliliters of peripheral blood were drawn from each donor into EDTA-treated Vacutainer tubes. Ficoll-Paque density-gradient centrifugation was used to isolate PBMCs, with at least 6.5 million obtained per sample. Total RNA, at least 6 micrograms per sample, was extracted from PBMCs with Trizol reagent. The percentages of naive CD45RAhigh/CD27high T cells were determined by flow cytometry on a PBMC aliquot from every donor. Germline trimming amounts to 8 bases on V and 12 bases on J, with 17 as the count of junction bases outside the gene matches. From the cysteine through the phenylalanine, the CDR3 covers 14 amino acids. Kept here is only the CDR3 DNA, which spans 42 bases and is read in frame from base 1. The CDR1 and CDR2 encoded by the germline V gene are SNHLY and FYNNEI.

The protocol used for the library was 5' RACE. The sequencer was an Illumina HiSeq 2500. A second PCR of about 6 to 12 cycles was run with a J-beta primer mix and a sample-barcoded 5' primer. A template-switch 5' adaptor carrying 12 random nucleotides introduced a unique molecular identifier onto each TCR beta cDNA molecule. Each sample yielded at least 2.5 million CDR3-containing paired-end reads. First-strand cDNA synthesis was performed from all RNA using the Mint cDNA synthesis kit, with priming by a TRBC-specific oligonucleotide. After uracil-DNA glycosylase treatment, a first 18-cycle PCR used universal primers M1SS and BC2_uni_R on all cDNA. Per the original workflow: Normalization of each sample was performed by random selection of 1 million high-quality reads, each carrying a distinct molecular identifier. Instead of being binned into consensus sequences, reads that shared molecular identifiers were thrown out. CDR3 identification, clonotype clustering and error correction used MiTCR with a Q25 quality threshold and the strictest error-elimination algorithm. A nonparametric unseen species model using Euler transformation provided a lower-bound estimate of total TCR beta diversity. In TCRdb, the public reads were trimmed at Q25 with fastp and aligned with MiXCR, with productive beta chains retained. All rows with the same CDR3 protein become a single entry with the most common DNA and genes. The V and J calls were not made by the authors but by TCRdb's processing. The sample has some 1.6 million distinct CDR3 sequences on record, 30% to 40% of them singletons. 11% of the sample belongs to the ten largest clones.

The research as a whole found: Observed TCR beta diversity per million T cells fell roughly linearly with age, and a significant reduction was already apparent by age about 36. Estimates of total diversity based on one million sequenced T cells were considered lower bounds and underestimates. Compared with the aged group, more naive CD4+ T cells, fewer expanded clones and increased TCR diversity were shown by the long-lived group, suggesting age selection. The percentage of naive T cells measured by flow cytometry correlated strongly with observed TCR beta diversity. Donor CMV infection status was unknown, potentially confounding age-related changes in expanded clonotypes. Conclusive comparison of naive and antigen-experienced compartments was prevented by the profiling of bulk unsorted PBMCs.

To note about this clonotype: Which antigen it targets is not known. No base quality values were provided; no much bigger clone lies one nucleotide off.

The sequence was collected from a woman in her 30s in good health. The chain is encoded by TRBV2 joined to TRBJ2-7; 9 junctional bases match TRBD2. The sequencing sample was made of blood. This receptor has the CDR3 CASELAGLTKILYF. The sequenced DNA: TGTGCCAGCGAACTAGCGGGCCTCACCAAGATCTTGTACTTC.